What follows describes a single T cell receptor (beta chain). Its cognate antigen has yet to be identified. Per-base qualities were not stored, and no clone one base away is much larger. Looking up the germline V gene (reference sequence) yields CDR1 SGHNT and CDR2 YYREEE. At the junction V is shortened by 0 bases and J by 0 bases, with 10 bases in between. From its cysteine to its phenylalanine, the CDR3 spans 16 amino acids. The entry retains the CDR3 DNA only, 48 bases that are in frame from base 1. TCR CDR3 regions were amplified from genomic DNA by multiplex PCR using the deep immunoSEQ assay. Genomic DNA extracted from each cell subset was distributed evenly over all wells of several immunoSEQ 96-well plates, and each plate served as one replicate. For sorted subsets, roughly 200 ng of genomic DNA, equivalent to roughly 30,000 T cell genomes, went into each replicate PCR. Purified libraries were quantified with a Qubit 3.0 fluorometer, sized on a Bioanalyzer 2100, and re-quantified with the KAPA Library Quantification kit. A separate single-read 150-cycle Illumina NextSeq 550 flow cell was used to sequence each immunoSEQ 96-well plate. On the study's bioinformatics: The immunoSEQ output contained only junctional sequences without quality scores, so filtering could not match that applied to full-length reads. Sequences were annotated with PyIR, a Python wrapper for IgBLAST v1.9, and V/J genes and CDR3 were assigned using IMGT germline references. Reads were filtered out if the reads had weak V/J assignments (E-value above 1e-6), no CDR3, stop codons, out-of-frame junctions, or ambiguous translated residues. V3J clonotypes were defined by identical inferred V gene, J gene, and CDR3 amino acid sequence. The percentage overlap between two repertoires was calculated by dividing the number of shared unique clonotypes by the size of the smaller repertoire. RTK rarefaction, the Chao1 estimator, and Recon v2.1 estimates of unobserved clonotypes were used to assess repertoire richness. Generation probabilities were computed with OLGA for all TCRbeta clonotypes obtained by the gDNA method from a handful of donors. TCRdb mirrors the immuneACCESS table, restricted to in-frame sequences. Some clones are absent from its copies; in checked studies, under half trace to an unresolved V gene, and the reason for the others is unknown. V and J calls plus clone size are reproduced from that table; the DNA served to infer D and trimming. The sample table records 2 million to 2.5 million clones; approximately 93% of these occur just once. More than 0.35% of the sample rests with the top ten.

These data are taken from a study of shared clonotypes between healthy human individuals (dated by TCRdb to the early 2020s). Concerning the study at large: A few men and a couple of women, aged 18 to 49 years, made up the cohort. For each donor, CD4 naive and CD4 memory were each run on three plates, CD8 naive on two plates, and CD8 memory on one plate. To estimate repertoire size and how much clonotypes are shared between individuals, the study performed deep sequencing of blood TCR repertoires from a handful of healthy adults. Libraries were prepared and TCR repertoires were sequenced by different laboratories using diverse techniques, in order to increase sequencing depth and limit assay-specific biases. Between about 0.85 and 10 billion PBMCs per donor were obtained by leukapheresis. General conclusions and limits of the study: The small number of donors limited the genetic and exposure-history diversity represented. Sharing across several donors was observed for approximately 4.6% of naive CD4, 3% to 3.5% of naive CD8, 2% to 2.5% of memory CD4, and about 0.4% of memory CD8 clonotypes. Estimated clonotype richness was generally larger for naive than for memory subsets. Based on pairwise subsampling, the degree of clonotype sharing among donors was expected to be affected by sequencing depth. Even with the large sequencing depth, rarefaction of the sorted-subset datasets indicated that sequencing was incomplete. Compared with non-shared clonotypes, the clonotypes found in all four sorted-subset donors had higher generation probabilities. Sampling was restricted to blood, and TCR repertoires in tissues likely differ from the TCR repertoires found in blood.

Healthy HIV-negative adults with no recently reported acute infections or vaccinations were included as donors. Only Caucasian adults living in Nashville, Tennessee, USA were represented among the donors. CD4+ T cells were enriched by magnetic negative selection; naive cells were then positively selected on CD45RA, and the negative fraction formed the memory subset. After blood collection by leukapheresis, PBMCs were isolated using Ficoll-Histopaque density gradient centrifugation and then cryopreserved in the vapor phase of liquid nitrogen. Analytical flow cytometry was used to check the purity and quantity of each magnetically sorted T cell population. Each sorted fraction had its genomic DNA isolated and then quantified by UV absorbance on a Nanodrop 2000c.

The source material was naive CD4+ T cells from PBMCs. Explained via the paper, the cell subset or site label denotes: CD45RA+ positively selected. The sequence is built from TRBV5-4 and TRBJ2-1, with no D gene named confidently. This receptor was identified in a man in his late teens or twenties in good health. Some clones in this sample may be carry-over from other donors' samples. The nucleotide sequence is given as TGTGCCAGCAGCTTGGGGGCCTCGAGCTCCTACAATGAGCAGTTCTTC. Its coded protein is CASSLGASSSYNEQFF.